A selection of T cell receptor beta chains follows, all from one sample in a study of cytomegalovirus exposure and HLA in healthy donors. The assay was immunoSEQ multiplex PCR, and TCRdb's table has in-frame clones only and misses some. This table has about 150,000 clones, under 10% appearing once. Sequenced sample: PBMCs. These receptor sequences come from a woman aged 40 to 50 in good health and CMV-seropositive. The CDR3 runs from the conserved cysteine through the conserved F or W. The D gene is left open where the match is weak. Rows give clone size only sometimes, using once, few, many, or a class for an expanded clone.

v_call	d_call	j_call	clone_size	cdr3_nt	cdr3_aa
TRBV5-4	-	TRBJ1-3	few	TGTGCCAGCAGCTTTGCAGGGGCTGGAAACACCATATATTTT	CASSFAGAGNTIYF
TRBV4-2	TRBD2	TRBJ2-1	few	TGTGCCAGCAGCCAAGTATGGGGCGGGGGGGCAGAAAATGAGCAGTTCTTC	CASSQVWGGGAENEQFF
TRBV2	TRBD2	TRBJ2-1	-	TGTGCACTCGGAAGGGGTAGCGGGGGGTACAATGAGCAGTTCTTC	CALGRGSGGYNEQFF
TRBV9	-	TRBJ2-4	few	TGTGCCAGCAGCGTAGCTGGCAGAAAGGCGGACATTCAGTACTTC	CASSVAGRKADIQYF
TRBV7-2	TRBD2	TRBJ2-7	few	TGTGCCAGCAGTTCTCCAGGAGATCTAGCGGGAAAAGCCTACGAGCAGTACTTC	CASSSPGDLAGKAYEQYF
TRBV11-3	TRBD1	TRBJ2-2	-	TGTGCCAGCCACAGGGGGCCGAACACCGGGGAGCTGTTTTTT	CASHRGPNTGELFF
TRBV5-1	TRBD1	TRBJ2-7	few	TGCGCCAGCAGCCCCCAGACAGGGCTGCTTTCCTACGAGCAGTACTTC	CASSPQTGLLSYEQYF
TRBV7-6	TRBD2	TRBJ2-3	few	TGTGCCAGCAGCTTTCCTAGCGGGGGGCGCACAGATACGCAGTATTTT	CASSFPSGGRTDTQYF
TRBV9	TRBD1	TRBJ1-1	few	TGTGCCAGCAGCGTAGCGGGACAGCAGAACACTGAAGCTTTCTTT	CASSVAGQQNTEAFF
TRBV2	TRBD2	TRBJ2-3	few	TGTGCCAGCAAAGGGCGGGGGAGCACAGATACGCAGTATTTT	CASKGRGSTDTQYF
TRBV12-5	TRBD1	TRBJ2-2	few	TGTGCTAGTGGTTCGACAGGGGGCGCTGACACCGGGGAGCTGTTTTTT	CASGSTGGADTGELFF
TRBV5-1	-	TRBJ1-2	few	TGCGCCAGCAGCTTGGCAACGGGGGGTGTGCTGTCATACACCTTC	CASSLATGGVLSYTF
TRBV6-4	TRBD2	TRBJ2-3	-	TGTGCCAGCAGTGTATCTACTAGCGGGGGCACAGATACGCAGTATTTT	CASSVSTSGGTDTQYF
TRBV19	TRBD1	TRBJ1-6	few	TGTGCCAGTAGGCCAGACAGGGGAACCAATTCACCCCTCCACTTT	CASRPDRGTNSPLHF
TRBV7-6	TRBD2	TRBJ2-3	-	TGTGCCAGCAGCTCTCTAGCGGGCCCTAGCACAGATACGCAGTATTTT	CASSSLAGPSTDTQYF
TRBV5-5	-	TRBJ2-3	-	TGTGCCAGCCGACTTGTAGATACGCAGTATTTT	CASRLVDTQYF
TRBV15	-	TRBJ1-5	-	TGTGCCACCAGCAGAGTAGGACAGTTCGCAAATCCCGGTCGTCAGCCCCAGCATTTT	CATSRVGQFANPGRQPQHF
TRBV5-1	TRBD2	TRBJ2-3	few	TGCGCCAGCAGCTTGGGTCAACTAGCGGGGGGGGCAGATACGCAGTATTTT	CASSLGQLAGGADTQYF
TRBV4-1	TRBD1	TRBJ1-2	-	TGCGCCAGCAGCAGCGGACAGGGGGCGTCTGGAGGCTACCCCTTC	CASSSGQGASGGYPF
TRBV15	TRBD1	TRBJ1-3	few	TGTGCCACCAGCAGAACACAGGGGTACGGAAACACCATATATTTT	CATSRTQGYGNTIYF
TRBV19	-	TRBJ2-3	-	TGTGCCAGTAGTATAGGGCAGTTTACAGATACGCAGTATTTT	CASSIGQFTDTQYF
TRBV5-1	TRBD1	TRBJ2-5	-	TGCGCCAGCAGCTCCTCGACAGGGGTAGAGACCCAGTACTTC	CASSSSTGVETQYF
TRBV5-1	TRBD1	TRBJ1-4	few	TGCGCCAGCAGCCCACAGGGGACTAATGAAAAACTGTTTTTT	CASSPQGTNEKLFF
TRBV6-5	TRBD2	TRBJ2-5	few	TGTGCCAGCAGTGCGGGGGGTATGCGATATTACTTC	CASSAGGMRYYF
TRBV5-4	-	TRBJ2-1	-	TGTGCCAGCAGCTTGAGACAAACGGAACAGTTCTTC	CASSLRQTEQFF
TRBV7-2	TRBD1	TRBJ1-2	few	TGTGCCAGTGGACAGGGTGGCTATGGCTACACCTTC	CASGQGGYGYTF
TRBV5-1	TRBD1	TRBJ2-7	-	TGCGCCAGCAGCCTCCCGACAGGGGCCGTTTACGAGCAGTACTTC	CASSLPTGAVYEQYF